These 5 T cell receptor beta chains were sequenced from one sample in a study of shared clonotypes between healthy human individuals. Clones were read by immunoSEQ multiplex PCR, and TCRdb kept only the in-frame ones, dropping some. The profile shows 2,500,000 or so clones, roughly nine tenths of them singletons. The specimen sequenced was naive CD4+ T cells sorted from blood. Subset denoted: CD45RA+ positively selected. The receptor source for this set is a man aged 18 to 30 in good health.

Concerning this clone: Other DNA sequences within the sample encode an identical CDR3. This chain joins TRBV9 and TRBJ2-3; TRBD2 agrees at 11 bases. The ends lost 3 bases at V and 3 bases at J; junction bases unmatched: 3. CDR3 length equals 15 residues. Germline CDR1 and CDR2: SGDLS and YYNGEE. The CDR3 sequence is CASSATSGSTDTQYF. CDR3 in DNA: TGTGCCAGCAGCGCAACTAGCGGGAGTACAGATACGCAGTATTTT.

The CDR3, as DNA: TGTGCCAGCTGTAAGGGAGGAGTGGGAAGCAATCAGCCCCAGCATTTT. Translating it yields CASCKGGVGSNQPQHF. The chain has TRBV2 and TRBJ1-5; D gene ambiguous. This CDR3 is built from 16 residues. Germline CDR1 reads SNHLY; CDR2 reads FYNNEI. V was clipped by 8 bases and J by 1 base, with 18 bases between them.

The chain links TRBV19 to TRBJ2-5; D gene uncertain. The germline V and J ends were trimmed by 5 bases and 5 bases, with 15 bases remaining between them. The germline V gene encodes CDR1 LNHDA and CDR2 SQIVND (reference sequence). This CDR3 region has 14 residues. CDR3 amino acids: CASSPDYTGETQYF. CDR3 DNA: TGTGCCAGTAGTCCCGATTACACTGGGGAGACCCAGTACTTC. The entire variable domain, with the rest obtained from reference TRBV19 and TRBJ2-5, is as follows: DGGITQSPKYLFRKEGQNVTLSCEQNLNHDAMYWYRQDPGQGLRLIYYSQIVNDFQKGDIAEGYSVSREKKESFPLTVTSAQKNPTAFYLCASSPDYTGETQYFGPGTRLLVL.

On this clone: The sample has other DNA sequences that encode this CDR3 too. The CDR3 is CASSTGGGNQPQHF. The CDR3 DNA reads TGTGCCAGTAGTACGGGGGGGGGCAATCAGCCCCAGCATTTT. The chain combines TRBV19 with TRBJ1-5, with D tentatively TRBD1 (5 bases). Trimming removed 4 bases from V and 2 bases from J, with 9 bases in between. Germline lookup yields CDR1 LNHDA and CDR2 SQIVND (reference sequence). The CDR3 has 14 amino acids. The whole variable domain, filled in from reference TRBV19 and TRBJ1-5, reads DGGITQSPKYLFRKEGQNVTLSCEQNLNHDAMYWYRQDPGQGLRLIYYSQIVNDFQKGDIAEGYSVSREKKESFPLTVTSAQKNPTAFYLCASSTGGGNQPQHFGDGTRLSIL.

About this clone: Other nucleotide sequences from this sample produce the same CDR3. This chain links TRBV7-9 with TRBJ2-5, with TRBD2 identical over 11 bases. From germline, CDR1 is SEHNR and CDR2 FQNEAQ (reference sequence). With 4 bases clipped from V and 7 bases from J, the junction kept 8 bases outside the gene matches. The CDR3 runs 15 residues. The CDR3 sequence is CASSYTSGSMGTQYF. The CDR3 DNA reads TGTGCCAGCAGCTATACTAGCGGGAGTATGGGGACCCAGTACTTC.